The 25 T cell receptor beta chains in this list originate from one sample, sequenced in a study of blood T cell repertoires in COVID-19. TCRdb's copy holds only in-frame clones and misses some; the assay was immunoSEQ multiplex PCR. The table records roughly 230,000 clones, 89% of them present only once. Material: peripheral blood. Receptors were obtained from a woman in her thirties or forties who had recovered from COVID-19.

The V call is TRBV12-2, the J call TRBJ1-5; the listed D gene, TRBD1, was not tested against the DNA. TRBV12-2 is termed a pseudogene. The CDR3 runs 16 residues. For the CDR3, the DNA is TGTGCAAGTCGCTTTACCCCAGGGGGAAGCAATCAGCCCCAGCATTTT. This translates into CASRFTPGGSNQPQHF.

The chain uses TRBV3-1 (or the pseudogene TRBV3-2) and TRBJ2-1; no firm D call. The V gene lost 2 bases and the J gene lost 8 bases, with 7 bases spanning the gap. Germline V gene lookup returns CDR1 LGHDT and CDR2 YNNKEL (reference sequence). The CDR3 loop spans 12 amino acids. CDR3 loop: CASSQLYDEQFF. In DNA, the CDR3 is TGTGCCAGCAGCCAACTATACGATGAGCAGTTCTTC.

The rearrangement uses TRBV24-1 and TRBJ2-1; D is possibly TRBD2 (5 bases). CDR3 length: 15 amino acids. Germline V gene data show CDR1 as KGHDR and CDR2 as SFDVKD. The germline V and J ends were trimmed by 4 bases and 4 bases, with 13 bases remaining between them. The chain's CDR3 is CATSDATDFYNEQFF. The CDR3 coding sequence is TGTGCCACCAGTGACGCTACGGACTTTTACAATGAGCAGTTCTTC.

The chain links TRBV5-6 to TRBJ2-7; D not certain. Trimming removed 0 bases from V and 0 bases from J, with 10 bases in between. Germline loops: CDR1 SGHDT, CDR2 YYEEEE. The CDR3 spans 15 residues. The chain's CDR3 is CASSLVARPSYEQYF. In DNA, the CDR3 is TGTGCCAGCAGCTTGGTGGCCAGGCCCTCCTACGAGCAGTACTTC.

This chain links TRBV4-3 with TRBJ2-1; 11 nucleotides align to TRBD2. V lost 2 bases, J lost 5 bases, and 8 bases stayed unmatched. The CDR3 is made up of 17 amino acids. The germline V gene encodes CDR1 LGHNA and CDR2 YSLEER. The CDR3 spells CASSQLQLAGVHNEQFF. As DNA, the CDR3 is TGCGCCAGCAGCCAACTACAACTAGCGGGAGTTCACAATGAGCAGTTCTTC.

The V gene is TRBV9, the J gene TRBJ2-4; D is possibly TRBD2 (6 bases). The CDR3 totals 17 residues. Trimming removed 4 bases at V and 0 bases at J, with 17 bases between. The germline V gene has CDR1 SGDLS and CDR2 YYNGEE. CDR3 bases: TGTGCCAGCAGCCTTCACATCGGGGGACTAGCCAAAAACATTCAGTACTTC. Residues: CASSLHIGGLAKNIQYF.

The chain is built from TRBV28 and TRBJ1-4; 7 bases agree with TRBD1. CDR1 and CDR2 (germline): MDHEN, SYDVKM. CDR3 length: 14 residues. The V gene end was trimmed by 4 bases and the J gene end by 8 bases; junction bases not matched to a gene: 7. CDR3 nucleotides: TGTGCCAGCAGTTCCGGGACAGTTGGGGAAAAACTGTTTTTT. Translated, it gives CASSSGTVGEKLFF. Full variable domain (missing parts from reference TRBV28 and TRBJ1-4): DVKVTQSSRYLVKRTGEKVFLECVQDMDHENMFWYRQDPGLGLRLIYFSYDVKMKEKGDIPEGYSVSREKKERFSLILESASTNQTSMYLCASSSGTVGEKLFFGSGTQLSVL.

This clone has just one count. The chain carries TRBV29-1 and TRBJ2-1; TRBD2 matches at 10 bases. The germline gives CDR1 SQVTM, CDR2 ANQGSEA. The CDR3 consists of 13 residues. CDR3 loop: CNVQRGGADEQFF. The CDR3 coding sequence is TGCAACGTCCAGCGGGGGGGCGCGGATGAGCAGTTCTTC.

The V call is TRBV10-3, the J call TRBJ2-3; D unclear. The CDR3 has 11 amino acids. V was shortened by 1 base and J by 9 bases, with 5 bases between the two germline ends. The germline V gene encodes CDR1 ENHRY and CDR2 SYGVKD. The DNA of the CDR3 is TGTGCCATCAGTGAGTTAGAGACGCAGTATTTT. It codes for CAISELETQYF.

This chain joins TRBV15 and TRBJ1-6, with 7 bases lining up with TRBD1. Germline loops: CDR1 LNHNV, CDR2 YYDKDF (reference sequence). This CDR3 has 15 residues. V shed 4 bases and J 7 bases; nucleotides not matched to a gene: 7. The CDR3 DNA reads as TGTGCCACCAGCACGATAACAGGGGACAATTCACCCCTCCACTTT. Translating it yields CATSTITGDNSPLHF.

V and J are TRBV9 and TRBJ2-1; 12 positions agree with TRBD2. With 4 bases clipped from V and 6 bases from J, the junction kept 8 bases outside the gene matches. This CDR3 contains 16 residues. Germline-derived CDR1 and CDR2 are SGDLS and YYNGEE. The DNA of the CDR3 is TGTGCCAGCAGCTCCAGACTAGCGGGAGTTGGCAATGAGCAGTTCTTC. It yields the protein CASSSRLAGVGNEQFF.

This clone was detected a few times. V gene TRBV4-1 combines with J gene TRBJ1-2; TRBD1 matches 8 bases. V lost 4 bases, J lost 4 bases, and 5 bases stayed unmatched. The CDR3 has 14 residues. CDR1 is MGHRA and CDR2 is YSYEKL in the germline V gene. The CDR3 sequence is CASSPWQGAYGYTF. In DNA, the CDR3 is TGCGCCAGCAGCCCCTGGCAGGGGGCCTATGGCTACACCTTC.

This CDR3 reads CASSTTRSGGPSTDTQYF. The CDR3 DNA reads as TGTGCCAGCAGCACAACGAGGAGCGGGGGGCCTAGCACAGATACGCAGTATTTT. This sequence joins TRBV11-2 and TRBJ2-3; 9 bases fit TRBD2. Germline CDR1 is SGHAT and CDR2 is FQNNGV. The junction had 12 bases not matched to a gene; V was cut back by 5 bases and J by 0 bases. This CDR3 is built from 18 residues. Full variable domain (missing parts from reference TRBV11-2 and TRBJ2-3): EAGVAQSPRYKIIEKRQSVAFWCNPISGHATLYWYQQILGQGPKLLIQFQNNGVVDDSQLPKDRFSAERLKGVDSTLKIQPAKLEDSAVYLCASSTTRSGGPSTDTQYFGPGTRLTVL.

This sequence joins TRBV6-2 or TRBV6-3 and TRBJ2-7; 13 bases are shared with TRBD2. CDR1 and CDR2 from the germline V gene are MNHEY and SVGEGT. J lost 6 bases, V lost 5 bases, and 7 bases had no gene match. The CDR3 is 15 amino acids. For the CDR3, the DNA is TGTGCCAGCAGTAACCGGACTAGCGGGAGTAGCGAGCAGTACGTC. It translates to CASSNRTSGSSEQYV.

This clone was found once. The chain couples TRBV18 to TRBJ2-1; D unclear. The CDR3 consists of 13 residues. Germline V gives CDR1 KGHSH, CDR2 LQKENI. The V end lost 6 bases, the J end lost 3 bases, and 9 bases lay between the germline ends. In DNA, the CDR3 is TGTGCCAGCTCCCTACCCCACTACAATGAGCAGTTCTTC. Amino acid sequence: CASSLPHYNEQFF.

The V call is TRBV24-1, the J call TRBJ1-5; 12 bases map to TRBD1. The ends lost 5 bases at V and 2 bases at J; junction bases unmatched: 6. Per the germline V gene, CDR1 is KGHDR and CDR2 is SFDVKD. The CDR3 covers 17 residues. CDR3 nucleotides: TGTGCCACCAGTGGGGGACAGGGGGCCTGGGGCAATCAGCCCCAGCATTTT. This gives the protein CATSGGQGAWGNQPQHF.

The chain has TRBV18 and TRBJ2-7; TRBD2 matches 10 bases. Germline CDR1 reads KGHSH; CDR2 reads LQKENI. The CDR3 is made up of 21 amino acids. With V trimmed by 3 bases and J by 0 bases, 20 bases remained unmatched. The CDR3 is CASSPVGLAGVRPHFSYEQYV. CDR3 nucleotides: TGTGCCAGCTCACCGGTGGGGCTAGCGGGAGTTCGGCCCCACTTCTCCTACGAGCAGTACGTC.

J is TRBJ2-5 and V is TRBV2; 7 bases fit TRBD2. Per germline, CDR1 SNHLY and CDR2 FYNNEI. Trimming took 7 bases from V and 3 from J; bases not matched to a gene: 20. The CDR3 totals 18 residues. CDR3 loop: CASIKGVGGLFLEETQYF. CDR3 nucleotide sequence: TGTGCCAGCATCAAAGGAGTCGGGGGGTTATTCCTCGAAGAGACCCAGTACTTC. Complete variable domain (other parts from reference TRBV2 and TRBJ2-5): EPEVTQTPSHQVTQMGQEVILRCVPISNHLYFYWYRQILGQKVEFLVSFYNNEISEKSEIFDDQFSVERPDGSNFTLKIRSTKLEDSAMYFCASIKGVGGLFLEETQYFGPGTRLLVL.

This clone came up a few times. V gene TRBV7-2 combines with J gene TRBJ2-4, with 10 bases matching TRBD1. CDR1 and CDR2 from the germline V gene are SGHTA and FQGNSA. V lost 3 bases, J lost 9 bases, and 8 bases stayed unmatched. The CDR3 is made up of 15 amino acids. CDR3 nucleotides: TGTGCCAGCAGCTTCGCCCCCGGGACAGGGGCCATTCAGTACTTC. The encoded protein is CASSFAPGTGAIQYF.

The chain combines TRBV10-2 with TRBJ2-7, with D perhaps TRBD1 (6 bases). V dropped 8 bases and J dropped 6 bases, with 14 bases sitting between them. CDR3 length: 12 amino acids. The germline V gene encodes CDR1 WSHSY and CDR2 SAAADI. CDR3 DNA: TGCGCCAGCGGGGGCATTCCCTCCGAGCAGTACTTC. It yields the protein CASGGIPSEQYF.

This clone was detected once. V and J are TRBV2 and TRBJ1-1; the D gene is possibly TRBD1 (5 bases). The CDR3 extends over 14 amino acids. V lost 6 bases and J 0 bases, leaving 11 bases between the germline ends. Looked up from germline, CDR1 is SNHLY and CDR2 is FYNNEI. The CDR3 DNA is TGTGCCAGCAGAACCGACAGCATGAACACTGAAGCTTTCTTT. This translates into CASRTDSMNTEAFF.

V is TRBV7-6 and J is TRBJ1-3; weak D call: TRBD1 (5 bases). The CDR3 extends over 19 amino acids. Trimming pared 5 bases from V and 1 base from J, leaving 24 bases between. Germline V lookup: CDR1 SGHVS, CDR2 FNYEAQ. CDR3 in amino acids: CASSPPWGGDLASGNTIYF. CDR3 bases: TGTGCCAGCAGCCCCCCGTGGGGGGGTGACTTAGCTTCTGGAAACACCATATATTTT. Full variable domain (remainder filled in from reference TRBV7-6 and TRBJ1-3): GAGVSQSPRYKVTKRGQDVALRCDPISGHVSLYWYRQALGQGPEFLTYFNYEAQQDKSGLPNDRFSAERPEGSISTLTIQRTEQRDSAMYRCASSPPWGGDLASGNTIYFGEGSWLTVV.

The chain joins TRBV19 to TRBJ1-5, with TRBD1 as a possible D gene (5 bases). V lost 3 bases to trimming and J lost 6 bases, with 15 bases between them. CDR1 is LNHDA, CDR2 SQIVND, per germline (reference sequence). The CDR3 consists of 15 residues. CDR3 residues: CASSIRGDVGQPQHF. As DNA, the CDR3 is TGTGCCAGTAGTATTCGGGGGGATGTTGGTCAGCCCCAGCATTTT.

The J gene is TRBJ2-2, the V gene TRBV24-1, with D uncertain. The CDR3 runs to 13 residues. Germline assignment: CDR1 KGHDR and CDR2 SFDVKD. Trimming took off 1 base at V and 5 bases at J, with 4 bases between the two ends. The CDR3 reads CATSDFGTGELFF. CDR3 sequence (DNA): TGTGCCACCAGTGATTTCGGTACCGGGGAGCTGTTTTTT.

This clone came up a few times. The CDR3 region is CASSRTTGANSPLHF. The CDR3 nucleotides are TGCGCCAGCAGCCGAACGACAGGGGCTAATTCACCCCTCCACTTT. The V gene is TRBV5-1, the J gene TRBJ1-6; 8 nucleotides agree with TRBD1. Germline CDR1 reads SGHRS; CDR2 reads YFSETQ. V shed 4 bases and J 6 bases; nucleotides not matched to a gene: 6. CDR3 length equals 15 residues.